These 2 T cell receptor beta chains were sequenced from one sample in a study of technical replicates of blood from several donors. Clones were read by immunoSEQ multiplex PCR, and TCRdb kept only the in-frame ones, dropping some. The repertoire holds around 83,000 clones, around 94% seen once, with 0.25% in the top ten. Sequences were obtained from T cells isolated from PBMCs. These receptor sequences come from a human donor in good health.

The chain employs TRBV28 and TRBJ2-2; 11 positions agree with TRBD1. V was clipped by 4 bases and J by 3 bases; unmatched bases: 7. This CDR3 region has 17 residues. Germline V gene sequence: CDR1 MDHEN, CDR2 SYDVKM. The DNA of the CDR3 is TGTGCCAGCAGTTCCCCCCGGGACAGGGGGTACACCGGGGAGCTGTTTTTT. Its translation: CASSSPRDRGYTGELFF.

This clone was counted once. This CDR3 reads CASSLPPRGARRYEQYF. CDR3 coding DNA: TGTGCCAGCAGCTTACCCCCGCGCGGGGCGCGGCGCTACGAGCAGTACTTC. The rearrangement links TRBV11-3 to TRBJ2-7; maybe TRBD2 (6 bases). There are 17 residues in the CDR3. The germline CDR1 and CDR2 sequences are SGHNT and YENEEA. V was cut by 2 bases and J by 3 bases, with 20 bases left in between.